The 24 T cell receptor beta chains below were found in one sample sequenced in a study of CD8+ T cells in alopecia areata. Extracted RNA was reverse transcribed into cDNA, the sequencing template. Libraries were prepared by immunoSEQ multiplex PCR; TCRdb keeps only in-frame clonotypes and omits some of them. There are roughly 150,000 clones in the sample; less than 75% occur only once, and 36% lies in the top ten. Sequenced input: CD8+ T cells sorted from blood. The source of these receptors is a human donor in good health.

This chain connects TRBV2 to TRBJ2-4; D remains unclear. V was shortened by 2 bases and J by 9 bases, with 5 bases between the two germline ends. CDR1 and CDR2 from the germline V gene are SNHLY and FYNNEI. This CDR3 region has 11 residues. Here the CDR3 reads CASSELGIQYF. The DNA for the CDR3 is TGTGCCAGCAGTGAATTGGGCATTCAGTACTTC.

V gene TRBV5-1 combines with J gene TRBJ2-1; TRBD2 aligns across 12 bases. Germline trimming cut 4 bases from V and 7 bases from J; bases unmatched to any gene: 9. CDR3 length equals 16 residues. Per germline, CDR1 SGHRS and CDR2 YFSETQ. As DNA, the CDR3 is TGCGCCAGCAGCCCGACTAGCGGGAGTACTAGTAATGAGCAGTTCTTC. Translating gives CASSPTSGSTSNEQFF.

This clone came up a few times. A read error is the likely source, as a far larger clone sits one nucleotide away. The chain joins TRBV5-1 to TRBJ2-1; weak D call: TRBD2 (5 bases). Germline V gene lookup returns CDR1 SGHRS and CDR2 YFSETQ. Between the trimmed V and J ends, which lost 4 bases and 6 bases, there was a span of 17 bases. The CDR3 extends over 15 amino acids. The CDR3 reads CASSPMLRVGNEQFF. DNA for the CDR3: TGCGCCAGCAGCCCCATGTTGAGGGTAGGCAATGAGCAGTTCTTC.

With regard to this clone: The sample carries other DNA sequences with the same CDR3. The J gene is TRBJ2-7, the V gene TRBV29-1; D might be TRBD1 (6 bases). CDR1 and CDR2 from the germline V gene are SQVTM and ANQGSEA. V lost 1 base and J 4 bases, leaving 8 bases between the germline ends. This CDR3 has 12 amino acids. CDR3 in DNA: TGCAGCGTTGAAGGGGGGCGATACGAGCAGTACTTC. This encodes CSVEGGRYEQYF.

This clone was seen only a few times. The rearrangement links TRBV4-2 to TRBJ2-7, with D tentatively TRBD1 or TRBD2 (5 bases each). The germline V gene has CDR1 LGHNA and CDR2 YNFKEQ. The CDR3 is made up of 14 amino acids. The germline V and J ends were trimmed by 3 bases and 2 bases, with 11 bases remaining between them. CDR3 protein: CASSHRDQPYEQYF. CDR3 in DNA: TGTGCCAGCAGCCACCGGGACCAGCCCTACGAGCAGTACTTC.

The chain is built from TRBV7-9 and TRBJ2-7; 7 bases match TRBD2. The CDR3 spans 16 residues. Germline V lookup: CDR1 SEHNR, CDR2 FQNEAQ (reference sequence). V shed 6 bases and J 2 bases; nucleotides not matched to a gene: 13. The CDR3 sequence is CASSRSGRDPAYEQYF. In DNA, the CDR3 is TGTGCCAGCAGTCGTAGCGGGCGGGACCCCGCCTACGAGCAGTACTTC.

This clone came up a few times. The chain employs TRBV29-1 and TRBJ1-1; TRBD1 aligns across 11 bases. The CDR3 is 14 residues long. Germline assignment: CDR1 SQVTM and CDR2 ANQGSEA. V shed 7 bases, J shed 7 bases, and the junction held 11 bases outside the gene matches. In DNA form, the CDR3 reads TGCAGCGCATCTCGGGGACAGGGGGACGGTGAAGCTTTCTTT. Translating gives CSASRGQGDGEAFF.

This sequence joins TRBV10-2 and TRBJ2-1; 11 positions agree with TRBD2. Germline V CDR1 and CDR2: WSHSY, SAAADI. The J segment lost 6 bases and the V segment lost 7 bases, leaving 5 bases of the junction unmatched. The CDR3 is 14 residues long. CDR3: CASTPLAGVNEQFF. The CDR3 DNA sequence: TGCGCCAGCACCCCACTAGCGGGGGTCAATGAGCAGTTCTTC.

V and J are TRBV20-1 and TRBJ2-3, with D unclear. V lost 6 bases to trimming and J lost 4 bases, with 8 bases between them. Germline V gene lookup returns CDR1 DFQATT and CDR2 SNEGSKA (reference sequence). The CDR3 spans 11 residues. The DNA for the CDR3 is TGCAGTGCGGGCGGCGCAGATACGCAGTATTTT. Protein: CSAGGADTQYF.

This chain links TRBV6-5 with TRBJ2-7; unclear D gene. V gave up 6 bases and J gave up 3 bases, with 12 bases separating them. There are 13 residues in the CDR3. Germline lookup yields CDR1 MNHEY and CDR2 SVGAGI. CDR3 amino acids: CASRPGPNYEQYF. In nucleotides, the CDR3 is TGTGCCAGCAGGCCGGGTCCGAACTACGAGCAGTACTTC.

In nucleotides, the CDR3 is TGCAGCGTTGACCTGGAGACGACCGATAAATTGGCAGATACGCAGTATTTT. The encoded protein is CSVDLETTDKLADTQYF. The J gene is TRBJ2-3, the V gene TRBV29-1; D is undetermined. Germline V CDR1 and CDR2: SQVTM, ANQGSEA. Trimming left V 3 bases short and J 4 bases short, with 23 bases between. The CDR3 runs 17 residues.

The genes are TRBV6-5 and TRBJ1-2; perhaps TRBD1 as D (6 bases). From germline, CDR1 is MNHEY and CDR2 SVGAGI. Trimming pared 5 bases from V and 3 bases from J, leaving 13 bases between. The CDR3 runs to 14 residues. The CDR3 here is CASSEYREDYGYTF. CDR3 coding DNA: TGTGCCAGCAGTGAATACAGGGAAGACTATGGCTACACCTTC.

This clone was seen a handful of times. This sequence joins TRBV4-2 and TRBJ2-3; TRBD2 matches at 8 bases. Germline CDR1 LGHNA, CDR2 YNFKEQ. This CDR3 region has 16 residues. The V gene end was trimmed by 4 bases and the J gene end by 4 bases; junction bases not matched to a gene: 10. CDR3 nucleotide sequence: TGTGCCAGCAGCCGCGGGAGCGGGAGCTTAGCAGATACGCAGTATTTT. This translates into CASSRGSGSLADTQYF.

The chain has TRBV9 and TRBJ1-1, with 7 bases fitting TRBD1. The CDR3 runs to 13 residues. J lost 5 bases, V lost 4 bases, and 5 bases had no gene match. Per the germline V gene, CDR1 is SGDLS and CDR2 is YYNGEE. CDR3 sequence (DNA): TGTGCCAGCAGCCAGGGGGGCTCAACTGAAGCTTTCTTT. Its translation: CASSQGGSTEAFF.

V usage is TRBV19 and J usage is TRBJ2-7; 9 bases agree with TRBD2. There are 14 residues in the CDR3. V was pared by 3 bases and J by 3 bases, with 3 bases of the junction left unmatched. Germline loops: CDR1 LNHDA, CDR2 SQIVND (reference sequence). CDR3 bases: TGTGCCAGTAGTATCGGCGGGAGGGGCTACGAGCAGTACTTC. The encoded protein is CASSIGGRGYEQYF.

CDR3 sequence (DNA): TGTGCCAGCAGTTTCCTCACAGGGACACACGAGCAGTACTTC. As protein: CASSFLTGTHEQYF. The rearrangement links TRBV28 to TRBJ2-7; a possible D gene is TRBD1 (6 bases). Per the germline V gene, CDR1 is MDHEN and CDR2 is SYDVKM. The V and J ends lost 3 bases and 5 bases respectively, with 14 bases between them. This CDR3 is built from 14 residues.

The chain couples TRBV5-6 to TRBJ2-1, with D perhaps TRBD1 or TRBD2 (5 bases each). Trimming cost V 4 bases and J 0 bases, with 11 bases left between them. In germline, CDR1 is SGHDT, CDR2 YYEEEE. The CDR3 loop spans 15 amino acids. CDR3 DNA: TGTGCCAGCAGCGACGGGGCCGCCTCCTACAATGAGCAGTTCTTC. Translating gives CASSDGAASYNEQFF.

This chain connects TRBV7-9 to TRBJ2-1; D call uncertain. The CDR3 covers 10 residues. The V gene's germline CDR1 is SEHNR and CDR2 FQNEAQ (reference sequence). Trimming shortened V by 4 bases and J by 9 bases, and 4 bases separated the two germline ends. CDR3 amino acids: CASSSSEQFF. CDR3 nucleotide sequence: TGTGCCAGCAGCTCCTCTGAGCAGTTCTTC.

The gene calls are TRBV4-2 and TRBJ2-7, with TRBD1 matching over 12 bases. The germline CDR1 and CDR2 sequences are LGHNA and YNFKEQ. CDR3 length equals 18 residues. The V and J ends lost 1 base and 7 bases, in that order; junction bases with no gene match: 14. CDR3 region: CASSQVANRDRGRREQYF. CDR3 nucleotides: TGTGCCAGCAGCCAAGTCGCGAACCGGGACAGGGGGCGACGTGAGCAGTACTTC.

This sequence joins TRBV11-2 and TRBJ2-6, with D tentatively TRBD1 (6 bases). Trimming removed 2 bases from V and 1 base from J, with 12 bases in between. The length of the CDR3 is 17 residues. Germline CDR1 SGHAT, CDR2 FQNNGV. The CDR3 loop is CASSLTLQGSGANVLTF. Here the CDR3 DNA reads TGTGCCAGCAGCTTAACCCTACAGGGTTCTGGGGCCAACGTCCTGACTTTC.

This clone turned up a few times. The rearrangement joins TRBV29-1 to TRBJ1-1; no firm D call. V lost 4 bases to trimming and J lost 4 bases, with 16 bases between them. CDR1 and CDR2 (germline): SQVTM, ANQGSEA. The CDR3 consists of 14 residues. The CDR3: CSVGNSPAGTEAFF. The DNA of the CDR3 is TGCAGCGTTGGAAACAGTCCGGCGGGCACTGAAGCTTTCTTT.

The chain links TRBV2 to TRBJ2-3, with a possible D match to TRBD2 (6 bases). V shed 7 bases and J shed 2 bases, with 13 bases lying between them. This CDR3 has 14 amino acids. The germline V gene encodes CDR1 SNHLY and CDR2 FYNNEI. The CDR3: CASTFRGATDTQYF. For the CDR3, the DNA is TGTGCCAGCACATTTCGCGGGGCCACAGATACGCAGTATTTT.

The gene calls are TRBV28 and TRBJ2-1; TRBD2 aligns across 8 bases. This CDR3 contains 17 residues. CDR1 and CDR2 from the germline V gene are MDHEN and SYDVKM. V shed 3 bases and J 4 bases; nucleotides not matched to a gene: 11. For the CDR3, the DNA is TGTGCCAGCAGTTTCCTAAGTAGCGGGATAGTTTACAATGAGCAGTTCTTC. This sequence encodes CASSFLSSGIVYNEQFF. The variable domain in full, with the rest retrieved from reference TRBV28 and TRBJ2-1, is DVKVTQSSRYLVKRTGEKVFLECVQDMDHENMFWYRQDPGLGLRLIYFSYDVKMKEKGDIPEGYSVSREKKERFSLILESASTNQTSMYLCASSFLSSGIVYNEQFFGPGTRLTVL.

The rearrangement joins TRBV11-2 to TRBJ1-2; TRBD1 is a possible D gene (5 bases). The CDR3 covers 13 residues. Trimming pared 1 base from V and 10 bases from J, leaving 13 bases between. Germline CDR1 reads SGHAT; CDR2 reads FQNNGV. The CDR3 region is CASSLGGPGTYTF. The CDR3 DNA is TGTGCCAGCAGCTTAGGGGGCCCAGGGACCTACACCTTC.